These 22 T cell receptor beta chains were sequenced from one sample in a study of cytomegalovirus exposure and HLA in healthy donors. It was with 60 Vbeta and 13 Jbeta primers that the PCR ran. The table came from immunoSEQ multiplex PCR; TCRdb's copy has only in-frame clones and leaves some out. The sample has about 50,000 clones; approximately 77% are singletons. Sequenced input: PBMCs. The source is a woman in her forties or fifties in good health and CMV-seronegative.

CDR3 nucleotide sequence: TGTGCCAGCTGGATGGGCCAGGGGGCTTACAATGAGCAGTTCTTC. Protein sequence: CASWMGQGAYNEQFF. The V call is TRBV6-1, the J call TRBJ2-1; 8 nucleotides match TRBD1. Per the germline V gene, CDR1 is MNHNS and CDR2 is SASEGT. V gave up 8 bases and J gave up 4 bases; unmatched junction bases: 10. The CDR3 totals 15 residues.

This clone was observed a single time. The J gene is TRBJ2-1, the V gene TRBV5-6; D not resolved. V was pared by 0 bases and J by 10 bases, with 5 bases between. CDR3 size: 11 residues. Germline V gene lookup returns CDR1 SGHDT and CDR2 YYEEEE. The CDR3 DNA follows: TGTGCCAGCAGCTTGGGGCCCGAGCAGTTCTTC. This codes for CASSLGPEQFF.

This clone was observed a few times. The chain uses TRBV5-1 and TRBJ2-3, with D perhaps matching TRBD2 (5 bases). The CDR3 is made up of 14 amino acids. Trimming removed 0 bases at V and 2 bases at J, with 7 bases between. CDR1 and CDR2 (germline): SGHRS, YFSETQ. The chain's CDR3 is CASSLGEITDTQYF. In DNA, the CDR3 is TGCGCCAGCAGCTTGGGGGAGATCACAGATACGCAGTATTTT.

The chain links TRBV7-3 to TRBJ2-2; a weak D match, TRBD2 (6 bases). From germline, CDR1 is SGHTA and CDR2 FQGTGA. The CDR3 contains 15 residues. V lost 4 bases and J lost 4, with 13 bases in between. The CDR3 region has the DNA TGTGCCAGCAGCTCTCCCGGACTACTCACCGGGGAGCTGTTTTTT. This translates into CASSSPGLLTGELFF.

The CDR3 DNA sequence: TGTGCCAGCAGACTCGACAGGGGTTTCTCCTACGAGCAGTACTTC. This sequence encodes CASRLDRGFSYEQYF. The chain has TRBV6-5 and TRBJ2-7; TRBD1 matches at 8 bases. J lost 0 bases, V lost 6 bases, and 7 bases had no gene match. Germline V gene lookup returns CDR1 MNHEY and CDR2 SVGAGI. CDR3 size: 15 residues.

The CDR3 loop is CASSLQAGGPYEQYF. CDR3 nucleotide sequence: TGTGCCAGCAGTCTCCAAGCGGGAGGGCCGTACGAGCAGTACTTC. This chain joins TRBV6-6 and TRBJ2-7; TRBD2 agrees at 10 bases. The CDR3 sequence is 15 residues long. Unmatched junction bases numbered 8, after V lost 5 bases and J lost 4 bases. The germline V gene encodes CDR1 MNHNY and CDR2 SVGAGI (reference sequence).

This clone was observed once. The chain couples TRBV4-1 to TRBJ2-3, with D possibly being TRBD2 (6 bases). CDR1 is MGHRA and CDR2 is YSYEKL in the germline V gene. The CDR3 extends over 14 amino acids. Deletions cut 1 base from V and 6 bases from J, with 11 bases between. The CDR3 is CASSQGRDFDTQYF. CDR3 sequence (DNA): TGCGCCAGCAGCCAAGGCCGGGACTTCGATACGCAGTATTTT.

V is TRBV4-2 and J is TRBJ1-6, with D unresolved. V dropped 0 bases and J dropped 7 bases, with 10 bases sitting between them. This CDR3 comprises 15 residues. CDR1 is LGHNA, CDR2 YNFKEQ, per germline. CDR3 bases: TGTGCCAGCAGCCAAGAACCGGGGAGGAATTCACCCCTCCACTTT. As protein: CASSQEPGRNSPLHF.

This chain joins TRBV28 and TRBJ1-2, with D unresolved. V was shortened by 8 bases and J by 0 bases, with 10 bases between the two germline ends. Germline values: CDR1 MDHEN, CDR2 SYDVKM. The CDR3 length is 13 residues. The CDR3 here is CASEATSNYGYTF. CDR3 DNA sequence: TGTGCCAGCGAGGCCACCTCTAACTATGGCTACACCTTC.

The V and J genes are TRBV5-1 and TRBJ2-4; TRBD1 might be the D (6 bases). Germline CDR1 reads SGHRS; CDR2 reads YFSETQ. V dropped 0 bases and J dropped 6 bases, with 10 bases sitting between them. CDR3 length: 14 amino acids. As DNA, the CDR3 is TGCGCCAGCAGCTTGGACAGGGTGGTAAACATTCAGTACTTC. The encoded protein is CASSLDRVVNIQYF.

In this sample, this clone turned up a few times. Other DNA sequences within the sample encode an identical CDR3. The chain carries TRBV7-2 and TRBJ2-3, with no clear D. CDR3 length: 13 amino acids. Germline lookup yields CDR1 SGHTA and CDR2 FQGNSA. V lost 5 bases to trimming and J lost 6 bases, with 12 bases between them. The CDR3 spells CASSLRSPDTQYF. The CDR3 nucleotides are TGTGCCAGCAGCCTCCGGAGCCCCGATACGCAGTATTTT.

This clone was seen only once. The chain employs TRBV5-6 and TRBJ2-1, with D unclear. The germline gives CDR1 SGHDT, CDR2 YYEEEE. V dropped 4 bases and J dropped 0 bases, with 11 bases sitting between them. The CDR3 spans 15 residues. The CDR3 DNA reads TGTGCCAGCAGCACTACCCAGAGCTCCTACAATGAGCAGTTCTTC. Translated: CASSTTQSSYNEQFF.

This clone showed up just a few times. This chain links TRBV5-5 with TRBJ2-2; D perhaps matches TRBD1 (6 bases). V lost 4 bases and J 1 base, leaving 14 bases between the germline ends. The CDR3 extends over 16 amino acids. Germline values: CDR1 SGHKS, CDR2 YYEKEE (reference sequence). The CDR3 sequence is CASSPDSRLNTGELFF. The DNA for the CDR3 is TGTGCCAGCAGCCCGGACAGCCGACTGAACACCGGGGAGCTGTTTTTT.

The chain links TRBV28 to TRBJ2-7; no definite D call. The germline CDR1 and CDR2 sequences are MDHEN and SYDVKM. CDR3 length equals 12 residues. V lost 5 bases and J lost 5, with 10 bases in between. The CDR3 sequence: CASSQEVHEQYF. The CDR3, as DNA: TGTGCCAGCAGTCAGGAAGTCCACGAGCAGTACTTC.

The chain has TRBV28 and TRBJ1-3; perhaps TRBD1 as D (5 bases). This CDR3 has 14 amino acids. Germline V lookup: CDR1 MDHEN, CDR2 SYDVKM. V lost 3 bases to trimming and J lost 1 base, with 7 bases between them. In DNA, the CDR3 is TGTGCCAGCAGTTTTCGGACATCTGGAAACACCATATATTTT. It codes for CASSFRTSGNTIYF.

The chain links TRBV7-8 to TRBJ2-5, with TRBD1 as a possible D gene (5 bases). There are 15 residues in the CDR3. The V and J ends lost 1 base and 5 bases respectively, with 14 bases between them. CDR1 and CDR2 (germline): SGHVS, FQNEAQ. The CDR3, as DNA: TGTGCCAGCAGCTTAGGAAGGGCAGGGTCGGAGACCCAGTACTTC. It yields the protein CASSLGRAGSETQYF. Looking up the rest from reference TRBV7-8 and TRBJ2-5 gives the full variable domain: GAGVSQSPRYKVAKRGQDVALRCDPISGHVSLFWYQQALGQGPEFLTYFQNEAQLDKSGLPSDRFFAERPEGSVSTLKIQRTQQEDSAVYLCASSLGRAGSETQYFGPGTRLLVL.

This chain connects TRBV27 to TRBJ2-7; TRBD1 aligns across 7 bases. Germline lookup yields CDR1 MNHEY and CDR2 SMNVEV (reference sequence). The CDR3 spans 13 residues. V was pared by 2 bases and J by 6 bases, with 4 bases of the junction left unmatched. CDR3 region: CASSLPTGAEQYF. The CDR3 DNA sequence: TGTGCCAGCAGTTTACCAACAGGGGCCGAGCAGTACTTC.

This clone was recorded a few times. The CDR3 carries no conserved terminal phenylalanine or tryptophan, so it likely arises from a read error. No DNA is shown, since the ends of the CDR3 on it are uncertain; the CDR3 is the one TCRdb lists. The V and J genes are TRBV6-1 and TRBJ1-1; the table's D call, TRBD1, has no DNA check behind it. The CDR3 length is 12 residues, termini included. Per germline, CDR1 MNHNS and CDR2 SASEGT. The chain's CDR3 is CASSEGAQDQFS.

This clone was seen a single time. This sequence joins TRBV5-1 and TRBJ1-1, with D perhaps matching TRBD1 (6 bases). CDR1 and CDR2 from the germline V gene are SGHRS and YFSETQ. Trimming took 0 bases from V and 6 from J, leaving 15 bases between them. This CDR3 is 15 amino acids long. The CDR3 region is CASSLEGRGLAEAFF. The CDR3, as DNA: TGCGCCAGCAGCTTGGAAGGTAGGGGGTTGGCTGAAGCTTTCTTT.

V gene TRBV27 combines with J gene TRBJ1-1, with D perhaps matching TRBD1 (6 bases). Trimming left V 3 bases short and J 8 bases short, with 13 bases between. CDR1 is MNHEY and CDR2 is SMNVEV in the germline V gene (reference sequence). The CDR3 is made up of 13 amino acids. DNA for the CDR3: TGTGCCAGCAGTTTTGGGCCAGGGGCGGAAGCTTTCTTT. It specifies CASSFGPGAEAFF.

This rearrangement joins TRBV29-1 to TRBJ2-4, with D possibly matching TRBD1 (6 bases). V lost 6 bases to trimming and J lost 9 bases, with 15 bases between them. Germline CDR1 reads SQVTM; CDR2 reads ANQGSEA. The CDR3 has 12 residues. CDR3 DNA: TGCAGCGTGGACGGACCGACAGGCATTCAGTACTTC. It translates to CSVDGPTGIQYF.

J is TRBJ2-2 and V is TRBV23-1, with 8 bases that match TRBD1. TRBV23-1 is classed as an ORF, of uncertain function. V was clipped by 3 bases and J by 3 bases; unmatched bases: 15. CDR3 length: 19 residues. As DNA, the CDR3 is TGCGCCAGCAGTCAGAACACGAGGACAGGGCGGTCGGACACCGGGGAGCTGTTTTTT. Protein: CASSQNTRTGRSDTGELFF.